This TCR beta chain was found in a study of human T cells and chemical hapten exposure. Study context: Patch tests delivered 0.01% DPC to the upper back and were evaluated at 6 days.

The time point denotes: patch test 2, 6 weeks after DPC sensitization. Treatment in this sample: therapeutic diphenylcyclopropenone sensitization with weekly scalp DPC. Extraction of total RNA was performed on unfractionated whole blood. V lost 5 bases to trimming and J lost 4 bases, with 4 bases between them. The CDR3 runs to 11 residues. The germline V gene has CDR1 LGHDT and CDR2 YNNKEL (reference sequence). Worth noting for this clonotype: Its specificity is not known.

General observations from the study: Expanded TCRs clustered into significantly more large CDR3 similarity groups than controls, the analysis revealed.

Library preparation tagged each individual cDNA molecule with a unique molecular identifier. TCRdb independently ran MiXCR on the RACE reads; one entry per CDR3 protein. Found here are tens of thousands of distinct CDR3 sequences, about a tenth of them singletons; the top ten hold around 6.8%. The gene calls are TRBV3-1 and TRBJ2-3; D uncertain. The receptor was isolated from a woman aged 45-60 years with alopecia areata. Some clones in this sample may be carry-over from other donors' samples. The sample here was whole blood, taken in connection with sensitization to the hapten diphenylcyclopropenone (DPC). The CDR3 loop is CASSGADTQYF. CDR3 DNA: TGTGCCAGCAGCGGGGCAGATACGCAGTATTTT.